This entry lists 21 T cell receptor beta chains sequenced from one sample in a study of T-cell reconstitution after alpha-beta-depleted transplantation in children. Unique molecular identifiers were incorporated into the prepared TCRbeta library. One entry per CDR3 protein results from TCRdb running MiXCR on the PCR reads. In the table there are fewer than 750,000 distinct CDR3 sequences, approximately 22% of which are singletons. This specimen consisted of PBMCs, mostly from graft donor cells, obtained 360 days after TCRalphabeta/CD19-depleted stem cell transplant. The receptor set was obtained from a boy in the first two years of life who had a stem cell transplant for acute myeloid leukemia, so the T cells may come from the graft donor.

The table lists this clonotype with many counts. The chain is built from TRBV19 and TRBJ1-1; 7 positions agree with TRBD1. The germline V gene has CDR1 LNHDA and CDR2 SQIVND (reference sequence). The junction had 10 bases not matched to a gene; V was cut back by 5 bases and J by 4 bases. This CDR3 spans 15 amino acids. CDR3 sequence: CASSSGFAGGTEAFF. The CDR3 bases are TGTGCCAGTAGTTCCGGGTTCGCAGGGGGCACTGAAGCTTTCTTT.

This clonotype was picked up many times. The rearrangement uses TRBV15 and TRBJ2-7, with D maybe TRBD1 (6 bases). Germline V gene lookup returns CDR1 LNHNV and CDR2 YYDKDF (reference sequence). Trimming removed 1 base at V and 4 bases at J, with 14 bases between. This CDR3 is 15 amino acids long. In nucleotides, the CDR3 is TGTGCCACCAGCAGAGGACAGGCGTTTCGTTACGAGCAGTACTTC. Residues: CATSRGQAFRYEQYF.

The chain uses TRBV20-1 and TRBJ2-3; D may correspond to TRBD1 or TRBD2 (5 bases each). The ends were cut back, 3 bases at V and 4 bases at J, with 14 bases in the middle. CDR3 length: 14 residues. Germline V CDR1 and CDR2: DFQATT, SNEGSKA (reference sequence). In DNA, the CDR3 is TGCAGTGCTAGTTCCTTTCGGGGCCCAGATACGCAGTATTTT. This codes for CSASSFRGPDTQYF.

This clonotype has at least ten counts. This chain joins TRBV20-1 and TRBJ2-2; the match to TRBD2 covers 13 bases. With 3 bases clipped from V and 5 bases from J, the junction kept 6 bases outside the gene matches. CDR1 is DFQATT and CDR2 is SNEGSKA in the germline V gene (reference sequence). This CDR3 is 16 amino acids long. The CDR3 spells CSARPGLAGVTGELFF. For the CDR3, the DNA is TGCAGTGCTAGGCCCGGACTAGCGGGGGTTACCGGGGAGCTGTTTTTT.

This clonotype was seen a handful of times. This chain connects TRBV9 to TRBJ1-2; D might be TRBD1 (6 bases). The V end was cut by 0 bases, the J end by 5 bases, with 14 bases between. The length of the CDR3 is 15 residues. Germline V lookup: CDR1 SGDLS, CDR2 YYNGEE. The CDR3 DNA sequence: TGTGCCAGCAGCGTAGACGGGGGCCTCCAGTATGGCTACACCTTC. Amino acid sequence: CASSVDGGLQYGYTF.

This clonotype was observed a few times. This chain connects TRBV4-3 to TRBJ2-5; the D is unclear. Germline CDR1 reads LGHNA; CDR2 reads YSLEER. CDR3 size: 15 residues. V was trimmed by 0 bases and J by 5 bases, leaving 13 bases between them. CDR3 DNA sequence: TGCGCCAGCAGCCAAGATGTAGGGCTTCAGGAGACCCAGTACTTC. Translating gives CASSQDVGLQETQYF.

The chain has TRBV7-2 and TRBJ2-2; TRBD2 agrees at 14 bases. Unmatched junction bases numbered 4, after V lost 5 bases and J lost 2 bases. This CDR3 has 17 amino acids. Germline V lookup: CDR1 SGHTA, CDR2 FQGNSA. CDR3 sequence (DNA): TGTGCCAGCAGCAGGACTAGCGGGGGGTACAACACCGGGGAGCTGTTTTTT. The encoded protein is CASSRTSGGYNTGELFF.

The chain is built from TRBV7-9 and TRBJ1-2; D unclear. Trimming pared 11 bases from V and 2 bases from J, leaving 12 bases between. The CDR3 is 12 amino acids. Per the germline V gene, CDR1 is SEHNR and CDR2 is FQNEAQ (reference sequence). CDR3 sequence (DNA): TGTGCCTGCTCTGGACTGAACTATGGCTACACCTTC. Protein sequence: CACSGLNYGYTF.

This sequence joins TRBV5-1 and TRBJ2-1; 8 positions match TRBD1. The CDR3 has 15 residues. The V gene end was trimmed by 4 bases and the J gene end by 3 bases; junction bases not matched to a gene: 6. Germline values: CDR1 SGHRS, CDR2 YFSETQ. The CDR3 loop is CASSPWTGFYNEQFF. The CDR3 bases are TGCGCCAGCAGCCCCTGGACAGGGTTCTACAATGAGCAGTTCTTC. The whole variable domain, remainder taken from reference TRBV5-1 and TRBJ2-1, is KAGVTQTPRYLIKTRGQQVTLSCSPISGHRSVSWYQQTPGQGLQFLFEYFSETQRNKGNFPGRFSGRQFSNSRSEMNVSTLELGDSALYLCASSPWTGFYNEQFFGPGTRLTVL.

V usage is TRBV6-1 and J usage is TRBJ1-1; D gene unclear. The CDR3 runs 15 residues. Trimming took off 6 bases at V and 1 base at J, with 15 bases between the two ends. From germline, CDR1 is MNHNS and CDR2 SASEGT. The CDR3 region is CASSLGWTGNTEAFF. The CDR3 nucleotides read TGTGCCAGCAGCCTCGGTTGGACGGGGAACACTGAAGCTTTCTTT.

This sequence joins TRBV20-1 and TRBJ1-2; D perhaps matches TRBD1 (6 bases). The germline CDR1 and CDR2 sequences are DFQATT and SNEGSKA (reference sequence). V was trimmed by 5 bases and J by 1 base, leaving 14 bases between them. This CDR3 is 14 amino acids long. CDR3 sequence: CSAAIQGINYGYTF. The CDR3 DNA reads TGCAGTGCTGCTATTCAGGGGATTAACTATGGCTACACCTTC.

In this sample, this clonotype turned up a few times. V is TRBV20-1 and J is TRBJ2-5, with 9 positions matching TRBD2. From germline, CDR1 is DFQATT and CDR2 SNEGSKA (reference sequence). J lost 5 bases, V lost 1 base, and 8 bases had no gene match. CDR3 length: 15 amino acids. The CDR3 here is CSARAERGVYETQYF. For the CDR3, the DNA is TGCAGTGCTAGAGCGGAGCGGGGGGTTTATGAGACCCAGTACTTC.

The chain links TRBV20-1 to TRBJ2-4; no clear D gene. Germline-derived CDR1 and CDR2 are DFQATT and SNEGSKA (reference sequence). V was trimmed by 3 bases and J by 13 bases, leaving 19 bases between them. The CDR3 runs to 13 residues. In DNA, the CDR3 is TGCAGTGCTAGTCCTTCTATGGGGTTGATACAGTACTTC. Its translation is CSASPSMGLIQYF.

V gene TRBV4-1 combines with J gene TRBJ2-7; 7 bases are shared with TRBD2. Germline loops: CDR1 MGHRA, CDR2 YSYEKL. V trimming: 0 bases; J trimming: 3 bases; junction bases outside the gene matches: 8. The CDR3 consists of 16 residues. The CDR3 nucleotides are TGCGCCAGCAGCCAAGATATTGGGCTAGCGGACTACGAGCAGTACGTC. It codes for CASSQDIGLADYEQYV.

This clonotype was picked up a small number of times. This rearrangement joins TRBV7-2 to TRBJ2-3; the D is unclear. This CDR3 contains 16 residues. Germline CDR1 is SGHTA and CDR2 is FQGNSA. Between the trimmed V and J ends, which lost 1 base and 6 bases, there was a span of 17 bases. The CDR3 bases are TGTGCCAGCAGCTTAGGCCTAGGTGGAAGGCACGATACGCAGTATTTT. It translates to CASSLGLGGRHDTQYF.

The CDR3, as DNA: TGCGCCAGCAGCTTTGGACTAGCGGGGGACCCACTTGATACGCAGTATTTT. Its protein product is CASSFGLAGDPLDTQYF. The chain couples TRBV5-1 to TRBJ2-3; 13 nucleotides align to TRBD2. The CDR3 length is 17 residues. The trim removed 2 bases at V and 6 bases at J, leaving 9 bases unmatched. Germline values: CDR1 SGHRS, CDR2 YFSETQ. Supplemented by reference TRBV5-1 and TRBJ2-3, the full variable domain reads KAGVTQTPRYLIKTRGQQVTLSCSPISGHRSVSWYQQTPGQGLQFLFEYFSETQRNKGNFPGRFSGRQFSNSRSEMNVSTLELGDSALYLCASSFGLAGDPLDTQYFGPGTRLTVL.

This clonotype was seen many times. The genes are TRBV12-3 or TRBV12-4 and TRBJ2-5; D gene uncertain. This CDR3 contains 14 residues. Trimming pared 1 base from V and 2 bases from J, leaving 8 bases between. The CDR3 nucleotides read TGTGCCAGCAGTTTAGAGCACAAGCAAGAGACCCAGTACTTC. Translated: CASSLEHKQETQYF.

There are many counts of this clonotype. The V and J genes are TRBV20-1 and TRBJ2-5; D call uncertain. V was shortened by 2 bases and J by 0 bases, with 4 bases between the two germline ends. Germline-derived CDR1 and CDR2 are DFQATT and SNEGSKA (reference sequence). This CDR3 is built from 12 residues. The CDR3 DNA is TGCAGTGCTAGAACCTACCAAGAGACCCAGTACTTC. Translation gives CSARTYQETQYF.

As regards this clonotype: A read error is possible here, since a much larger clone lies one base away. The chain couples TRBV10-3 to TRBJ2-5; tentatively, D is TRBD1 (6 bases). Germline V gene sequence: CDR1 ENHRY, CDR2 SYGVKD. There are 15 residues in the CDR3. CDR3 DNA sequence: TGTGCCATCAGTGAGGAAGTGGGGGCCCAAGAGGCCCAGTACTTC. Amino acid sequence: CAISEEVGAQEAQYF.

This clonotype showed up many times. This rearrangement joins TRBV14 to TRBJ2-1, with 7 nucleotides matching TRBD1. The length of the CDR3 is 15 residues. Germline V lookup: CDR1 SGHDN, CDR2 FVKESK. The V and J ends lost 4 bases and 12 bases, in that order; junction bases with no gene match: 15. In DNA form, the CDR3 reads TGTGCCAGCAGCCTGAGACAGGGATCCGCATGGGGGCAGTTCTTC. This encodes CASSLRQGSAWGQFF.

V gene TRBV5-6 combines with J gene TRBJ2-7; D unclear. Trimming removed 5 bases from V and 0 bases from J, with 9 bases in between. CDR1 and CDR2 from the germline V gene are SGHDT and YYEEEE. CDR3 length: 13 amino acids. The CDR3 region is CASSFYSSYEQYF. CDR3 DNA sequence: TGTGCCAGCAGTTTCTATAGCTCCTACGAGCAGTACTTC.